This section outlines one T cell receptor (beta chain) sequence together with its context. This sample was taken from a study of blood T cells in healthy people across ages. PCR was performed a second time for roughly 7 to 12 cycles using a sample-barcoded 5' primer and a J-beta primer mix. TCRdb re-called the 5' RACE reads through MiXCR, storing one row per CDR3 protein. The data show about 1.4 million distinct CDR3 sequences, with approximately 60% seen just once and roughly 7% held by the top ten. The TCR comes from a young man in good health. Source material: blood.

CDR3 DNA: TGTGCCACCAGTGAATCGGGACAGACGGCGGCCGAGCAGTACTTC. Translation: CATSESGQTAAEQYF. The rearrangement links TRBV24-1 to TRBJ2-5; TRBD1 agrees at 7 bases. The J call may be mistaken, given a closer DNA end match to TRBJ2-7. The germline gives CDR1 KGHDR, CDR2 SFDVKD. The CDR3 runs to 15 residues.